The 32 T cell receptor beta chains in this list originate from one sample, sequenced in a study of T-cell reconstitution after alpha-beta-depleted transplantation in children. Unique molecular identifiers were incorporated when the TCRbeta library was constructed. TCRdb reprocessed the PCR reads via MiXCR and lists one record per CDR3 protein. The table shows about a million distinct CDR3 sequences, with roughly 29% occurring only once. The sample consisted of PBMCs, mostly from graft donor cells, taken 360 days after TCRalphabeta/CD19-depleted stem cell transplant. The receptors here all came from a boy younger than two who had a stem cell transplant for SCID, so the T cells may come from the graft donor.

There are a few counts of this clonotype. The rearrangement joins TRBV28 to TRBJ1-2; maybe TRBD1 (5 bases). CDR1 is MDHEN, CDR2 SYDVKM, per germline. CDR3 length: 14 residues. Trimming left V 5 bases short and J 8 bases short, with 18 bases between. The CDR3 DNA is TGTGCCAGCAGTACCATCTCAGGGTTTTGGGGCTACACCTTC. Translated, it gives CASSTISGFWGYTF.

The rearrangement links TRBV18 to TRBJ2-1; the D gene is possibly TRBD1 (6 bases). The V end was cut by 4 bases, the J end by 5 bases, with 15 bases between. The V gene's germline CDR1 is KGHSH and CDR2 LQKENI. The CDR3 loop spans 15 amino acids. For the CDR3, the DNA is TGTGCCAGCTCACGTCTAGGGGGTTCACACAATGAGCAGTTCTTC. This translates into CASSRLGGSHNEQFF.

The chain employs TRBV12-3 or TRBV12-4 and TRBJ1-4, with D unresolved. V dropped 5 bases and J dropped 7 bases, with 8 bases sitting between them. This CDR3 spans 12 amino acids. CDR3: CASSPRREKLFF. CDR3 nucleotides: TGTGCCAGCAGTCCTCGTCGTGAAAAACTGTTTTTT.

The rearrangement joins TRBV4-3 to TRBJ2-3, with TRBD2 as a possible D gene (6 bases). Trimming stripped 0 bases from V and 8 bases from J, with 15 bases between. Germline CDR1 LGHNA, CDR2 YSLEER. The CDR3 length is 15 residues. The DNA of the CDR3 is TGCGCCAGCAGCCAAGATGGGACTTCTATAGGTACGCAGTATTTT. This codes for CASSQDGTSIGTQYF.

This clonotype was observed a handful of times. The CDR3 region has the DNA TGTGCCAGCAGCCCGATCGGACACCCGTTCATGAACACTGAAGCTTTCTTT. Its translation: CASSPIGHPFMNTEAFF. The chain recombines TRBV7-9 with TRBJ1-1, with D perhaps matching TRBD1 (5 bases). Trimming left V 5 bases short and J 0 bases short, with 19 bases between. The CDR3 is 17 residues long. Looked up from germline, CDR1 is SEHNR and CDR2 is FQNEAQ (reference sequence).

The genes are TRBV20-1 and TRBJ2-3, with D possibly matching TRBD1 (7 bases). Germline-derived CDR1 and CDR2 are DFQATT and SNEGSKA (reference sequence). Trimming removed 4 bases at V and 6 bases at J, with 11 bases between. This CDR3 has 12 residues. The CDR3 coding sequence is TGCAGTGCTAAGGAGGGGGCGGATACGCAGTATTTT. It codes for CSAKEGADTQYF.

The chain recombines TRBV29-1 with TRBJ1-2; D is uncertain. Germline V gene data show CDR1 as SQVTM and CDR2 as ANQGSEA. CDR3 length: 15 residues. V was cut by 1 base and J by 1 base, with 13 bases left in between. In nucleotides, the CDR3 is TGCAGCGTTGAAGTAAGCCCCCTGCTTAACTATGGCTACACCTTC. This gives the protein CSVEVSPLLNYGYTF.

This clonotype has only a few counts. The V call is TRBV15, the J call TRBJ2-5; no clear D gene. CDR1 LNHNV and CDR2 YYDKDF come from the germline V gene (reference sequence). This CDR3 comprises 14 residues. V lost 0 bases and J 5 bases, leaving 10 bases between the germline ends. For the CDR3, the DNA is TGTGCCACCAGCAGAGATCTCCCCCTCGAGACCCAGTACTTC. Its protein is CATSRDLPLETQYF.

At least ten counts were recorded for this clonotype. Relative to the germline gene, one junction end is altered; a read error may explain this. The chain couples TRBV5-1 to TRBJ2-7; 9 bases agree with TRBD1. The CDR3 has 15 residues. Germline lookup yields CDR1 SGHRS and CDR2 YFSETQ. CDR3 sequence (DNA): TGTGCCAGCAGCTTGACAGGGGGAAGCTCCTACGAGCAGTACTTC. Translated, it gives CASSLTGGSSYEQYF.

The rearrangement links TRBV20-1 to TRBJ2-2; 7 bases line up with TRBD2. The CDR3 sequence is 15 residues long. V lost 3 bases to trimming and J lost 2 bases; unmatched junction nucleotides: 6. Germline V gene data show CDR1 as DFQATT and CDR2 as SNEGSKA (reference sequence). The CDR3 is CSARNGRSNTGELFF. For the CDR3, the DNA is TGCAGTGCTAGGAACGGGAGGTCTAACACCGGGGAGCTGTTTTTT.

J is TRBJ2-3 and V is TRBV20-1; 9 nucleotides match TRBD2. V gave up 5 bases and J gave up 2 bases; unmatched junction bases: 8. Per germline, CDR1 DFQATT and CDR2 SNEGSKA (reference sequence). The CDR3 consists of 15 residues. The CDR3 coding sequence is TGCAGTGCTGACACCCTAGCGGGGAACACAGATACGCAGTATTTT. Amino acids: CSADTLAGNTDTQYF.

The rearrangement uses TRBV18 and TRBJ2-7; D not resolved. The CDR3 is 14 residues long. Germline V gives CDR1 KGHSH, CDR2 LQKENI. V was shortened by 6 bases and J by 1 base, with 13 bases between the two germline ends. CDR3 in DNA: TGTGCCAGCTCCCTCACCCTGCCGTCCTACGAGCAGTACTTC. Translated, it gives CASSLTLPSYEQYF.

The rearrangement links TRBV2 to TRBJ2-5; D is unresolved. Between the trimmed V and J ends, which lost 1 base and 5 bases, there was a span of 5 bases. From germline, CDR1 is SNHLY and CDR2 FYNNEI. This CDR3 region has 12 residues. CDR3 in DNA: TGTGCCAGCAGTGAAGGTTGGGAGACCCAGTACTTC. This codes for CASSEGWETQYF.

The sample holds a few counts of this clonotype. The V gene is TRBV29-1, the J gene TRBJ2-7; D is unclear. Deletions cut 0 bases from V and 0 bases from J, with 6 bases between. Germline V gene lookup returns CDR1 SQVTM and CDR2 ANQGSEA. The CDR3 sequence is 13 residues long. CDR3 DNA sequence: TGCAGCGTTGAAGAGGGAAGCTCCTACGAGCAGTACTTC. This translates into CSVEEGSSYEQYF.

In nucleotides, the CDR3 is TGTGCCAGCAGTGTAACTACTAGCGGTATCCACAATGAGCAGTTCTTC. This gives the protein CASSVTTSGIHNEQFF. The V call is TRBV2, the J call TRBJ2-1; 8 bases map to TRBD2. CDR3 size: 16 residues. Germline trimming cut 4 bases from V and 5 bases from J; bases unmatched to any gene: 10. Germline CDR1 is SNHLY and CDR2 is FYNNEI. The entire variable domain, with the rest obtained from reference TRBV2 and TRBJ2-1, is as follows: EPEVTQTPSHQVTQMGQEVILRCVPISNHLYFYWYRQILGQKVEFLVSFYNNEISEKSEIFDDQFSVERPDGSNFTLKIRSTKLEDSAMYFCASSVTTSGIHNEQFFGPGTRLTVL.

This clonotype was seen more than once but under ten times. The chain combines TRBV20-1 with TRBJ2-7, with D perhaps matching TRBD1 (5 bases). CDR1 is DFQATT, CDR2 SNEGSKA, per germline (reference sequence). The CDR3 is 12 residues long. This chain's CDR3 is CGAKDGPYEQYF. The CDR3, as DNA: TGCGGGGCTAAGGACGGTCCCTACGAGCAGTACTTC.

This chain uses TRBV7-6 with TRBJ1-3; 7 nucleotides align to TRBD1. Per the germline V gene, CDR1 is SGHVS and CDR2 is FNYEAQ. The ends lost 4 bases at V and 0 bases at J; junction bases unmatched: 12. The CDR3 has 18 amino acids. In DNA form, the CDR3 reads TGTGCCAGCAGCTCCGGGACTTACCAGGGGGTCTCTGGAAACACCATATATTTT. It translates to CASSSGTYQGVSGNTIYF.

This clonotype was seen a handful of times. This rearrangement joins TRBV12-3 or TRBV12-4 to TRBJ2-3, with TRBD1 identical over 9 bases. The CDR3 consists of 14 residues. With V trimmed by 6 bases and J by 4 bases, 5 bases remained unmatched. The CDR3 loop is CASSPGTGPDTQYF. CDR3 sequence (DNA): TGTGCCAGCAGCCCCGGGACAGGGCCAGATACGCAGTATTTT.

This clonotype was seen a few times. J is TRBJ1-1 and V is TRBV20-1; a weak D match, TRBD1 (6 bases). Germline V gene lookup returns CDR1 DFQATT and CDR2 SNEGSKA (reference sequence). V shed 6 bases and J shed 0 bases, with 14 bases lying between them. The CDR3 length is 14 residues. The CDR3 region is CSAKTDRLNTEAFF. The DNA for the CDR3 is TGCAGTGCCAAGACCGACAGGTTGAACACTGAAGCTTTCTTT.

The V call is TRBV12-3 or TRBV12-4, the J call TRBJ2-3; D unclear. Deletions cut 3 bases from V and 4 bases from J, with 14 bases between. This CDR3 region has 15 residues. The chain's CDR3 is CASSFVRAVPDTQYF. The CDR3 DNA is TGTGCCAGCAGTTTCGTTAGGGCAGTCCCAGATACGCAGTATTTT.

V usage is TRBV6-1 and J usage is TRBJ2-3, with 9 positions matching TRBD2. Germline-derived CDR1 and CDR2 are MNHNS and SASEGT. V shed 5 bases and J 5 bases; nucleotides not matched to a gene: 17. This CDR3 is built from 18 residues. The CDR3 reads CASSKGRGGPGGGDTQYF. The CDR3 DNA is TGTGCCAGCAGTAAAGGGCGGGGGGGCCCAGGGGGTGGAGATACGCAGTATTTT.

The chain carries TRBV20-1 and TRBJ2-7; D remains ambiguous. Trimming removed 0 bases from V and 2 bases from J, with 17 bases in between. This CDR3 has 16 amino acids. CDR1 is DFQATT and CDR2 is SNEGSKA in the germline V gene (reference sequence). CDR3 loop: CSARDLYGSETYEQYF. The CDR3, as DNA: TGCAGTGCTAGAGATCTTTATGGTTCAGAAACCTACGAGCAGTACTTC.

This clonotype was seen many times. CDR3 sequence (DNA): TGTGCCAGCAGCTTAGCCGGCGGGGCGGTATACGAGCAGTACTTC. It translates to CASSLAGGAVYEQYF. This rearrangement joins TRBV7-2 to TRBJ2-7; a weak D match, TRBD2 (6 bases). Between the trimmed V and J ends, which lost 0 bases and 4 bases, there was a span of 13 bases. CDR1 and CDR2 from the germline V gene are SGHTA and FQGNSA. The length of the CDR3 is 15 residues.

Only a few counts were recorded for this clonotype. For the CDR3, the DNA is TGCAGCGTGCGGACTCTCCTTGGAGGAGAGCAGTACTTC. This encodes CSVRTLLGGEQYF. This chain connects TRBV29-1 to TRBJ2-7; TRBD2 might be the D (5 bases). Germline V gene lookup returns CDR1 SQVTM and CDR2 ANQGSEA. The CDR3 runs 13 residues. V dropped 6 bases and J dropped 7 bases, with 19 bases sitting between them.

V gene TRBV29-1 combines with J gene TRBJ1-2; 8 bases align to TRBD1. The J segment lost 8 bases and the V segment lost 6 bases, leaving 8 bases of the junction unmatched. The CDR3 runs to 12 residues. The germline CDR1 and CDR2 sequences are SQVTM and ANQGSEA. CDR3 residues: CSVDRDLRGYTF. In nucleotides, the CDR3 is TGCAGCGTGGACAGGGATTTAAGAGGCTACACCTTC.

This clonotype has just a few counts. The V gene is TRBV5-1, the J gene TRBJ1-1, with D perhaps matching TRBD1 (5 bases). V gave up 1 base and J gave up 1 base, with 11 bases separating them. The germline V gene has CDR1 SGHRS and CDR2 YFSETQ. The CDR3 length is 15 residues. In DNA, the CDR3 is TGCGCCAGCAGCTTGTGGTCAGGGAGGAACACTGAAGCTTTCTTT. This gives the protein CASSLWSGRNTEAFF.

In this sample, this clonotype turned up a few times. V gene TRBV10-3 combines with J gene TRBJ2-7; 7 bases map to TRBD1. Germline V gives CDR1 ENHRY, CDR2 SYGVKD. With 7 bases clipped from V and 1 base from J, the junction kept 7 bases outside the gene matches. CDR3 length equals 14 residues. The CDR3: CAITPGQMSYEQYF. DNA for the CDR3: TGTGCCATCACTCCGGGACAGATGTCCTACGAGCAGTACTTC.

This clonotype came up a few times. The chain uses TRBV9 and TRBJ2-2; D might be TRBD2 (5 bases). V lost 3 bases, J lost 6 bases, and 15 bases lay in between. This CDR3 has 15 amino acids. CDR1 and CDR2 (germline): SGDLS, YYNGEE. CDR3: CASSAHSGKPGELFF. In nucleotides, the CDR3 is TGTGCCAGCAGCGCCCATTCGGGGAAACCCGGGGAGCTGTTTTTT.

This clonotype showed up just a few times. This chain connects TRBV7-2 to TRBJ2-4; no clear D gene. Germline assignment: CDR1 SGHTA and CDR2 FQGNSA. CDR3 length: 12 residues. Trimming removed 1 base from V and 7 bases from J, with 5 bases in between. The CDR3 coding sequence is TGTGCCAGCAGCTTAGGGCGGAACATTCAGTACTTC. It specifies CASSLGRNIQYF. The whole variable domain, filled in from reference TRBV7-2 and TRBJ2-4, reads GAGVSQSPSNKVTEKGKDVELRCDPISGHTALYWYRQSLGQGLEFLIYFQGNSAPDKSGLPSDRFSAERTGGSVSTLTIQRTQQEDSAVYLCASSLGRNIQYFGAGTRLSVL.

This clonotype was observed a handful of times. V usage is TRBV7-9 and J usage is TRBJ1-1; 8 nucleotides line up with TRBD1. The CDR3 has 15 residues. V lost 5 bases and J lost 4; bases outside the gene matches: 9. Germline V lookup: CDR1 SEHNR, CDR2 FQNEAQ (reference sequence). The CDR3 spells CASSPVDRAATEAFF. CDR3 sequence (DNA): TGTGCCAGCAGCCCGGTGGACAGGGCGGCCACTGAAGCTTTCTTT. Together with reference TRBV7-9 and TRBJ1-1, the CDR3 gives the full variable domain: DTGVSQNPRHKITKRGQNVTFRCDPISEHNRLYWYRQTLGQGPEFLTYFQNEAQLEKSRLLSDRFSAERPKGSFSTLEIQRTEQGDSAMYLCASSPVDRAATEAFFGQGTRLTVV.

J is TRBJ1-1 and V is TRBV7-9; 7 bases map to TRBD1. CDR1 SEHNR and CDR2 FQNEAQ come from the germline V gene (reference sequence). The CDR3 length is 15 residues. Unmatched junction bases numbered 5, after V lost 4 bases and J lost 0 bases. CDR3 DNA sequence: TGTGCCAGCAGCTCAGGGGGGCGGATGAACACTGAAGCTTTCTTT. The encoded protein is CASSSGGRMNTEAFF.

This chain links TRBV30 with TRBJ1-2, with 7 bases lining up with TRBD1. The CDR3 is 13 amino acids. Trimming at V came to 5 bases and at J to 0 bases, leaving 3 bases not matched to a gene. Germline lookup yields CDR1 GTSNPN and CDR2 SVGIG (reference sequence). In nucleotides, the CDR3 is TGTGCCTGGGGGGGACAGTCTAACTATGGCTACACCTTC. Protein product: CAWGGQSNYGYTF.